Below, one T cell receptor beta chain is given with its context. The sample belongs to a study of blood T cell repertoires in COVID-19. For the study at large: Some COVID-19 samples were acute and others convalescent; all came from the United States, Italy and Spain.

The method was immunoSEQ multiplex PCR; TCRdb's version includes in-frame clones alone and lacks a portion of them. The sample has some 410,000 clones, roughly 90% seen once. Trimming pared 1 base from V and 0 bases from J, leaving 10 bases between. Per germline, CDR1 SEHNR and CDR2 FQNEAQ (reference sequence). The CDR3 length is 15 residues. This receptor was obtained from a woman in her twenties or thirties with acute COVID-19. V gene TRBV7-9 combines with J gene TRBJ2-7; TRBD1 is a possible D gene (6 bases). What was sequenced was PBMCs or T cells enriched from blood (not recorded which). This CDR3 is CASSLVDRLSYEQYF. The CDR3 nucleotides are TGTGCCAGCAGCTTAGTGGACAGACTCTCCTACGAGCAGTACTTC.